This T cell receptor beta chain was documented in a study of vaccination and CD4 T cells after COVID-19. The wider study: Spike peptides, overlapping and drawn from SARS-CoV-2, HCoV-NL63, HCoV-OC43 and HCoV-229E, were used to stimulate cells. Culture controls were given either a CEFX pool, an HIV-1 Nef pool, or no peptide.

This clonotype was counted between two and nine times. The target antigen is unknown. Trimming cost V 4 bases and J 0 bases, with 7 bases left between them. This CDR3 spans 13 amino acids. Germline CDR1 and CDR2: DFQATT and SNEGSKA (reference sequence). As to treatment: approximately 9-day PBMC culture with coronavirus spike peptide pools or control peptides (ViraFEST assay). At the Johns Hopkins FTIC core, DNA taken from cultured CD4+ T cells was sequenced by way of the Oncomine TCR Beta short-read assay. Genomic DNA was extracted from cultured CD4+ T cells. MiXCR was run by TCRdb on the PCR reads, yielding one entry per CDR3 protein. In the table there are approximately 13,000 distinct CDR3 sequences, about two fifths of which are singletons.

Sequencing was done on a sample of CD4+ T cells from blood, cultured in vitro. The TCR comes from a human donor who had recovered from COVID-19. This rearrangement joins TRBV20-1 to TRBJ1-5; D is undetermined. CDR3 region: CSAMGNSNQPQHF. The CDR3 DNA reads as TGCAGTGCTATGGGGAATAGCAATCAGCCCCAGCATTTT.